Presented here are 2 T cell receptor beta chains from one specimen sequenced in a study of cytomegalovirus exposure and HLA in healthy donors. In the PCR, 60 Vbeta and 13 Jbeta primers were used. The assay was immunoSEQ multiplex PCR, and TCRdb's table has in-frame clones only and misses some. The sample carries about 86,000 clones, 75% to 85% recorded once. Sequenced material: PBMCs. These receptors all stem from a woman aged 40 to 55 in good health and CMV-seropositive.

This chain joins TRBV30 and TRBJ1-5, with D perhaps matching TRBD1 (6 bases). Germline V gene data show CDR1 as GTSNPN and CDR2 as SVGIG (reference sequence). V lost 1 base and J 2 bases, leaving 18 bases between the germline ends. This CDR3 has 17 residues. CDR3 residues: CAWSERFGAGGNQPQHF. In DNA form, the CDR3 reads TGTGCCTGGAGTGAAAGGTTCGGGGCAGGGGGCAATCAGCCCCAGCATTTT.

The chain combines TRBV7-9 with TRBJ1-1; the D is unclear. The CDR3 is 11 residues long. V shed 6 bases and J shed 8 bases, with 10 bases lying between them. Germline V gene sequence: CDR1 SEHNR, CDR2 FQNEAQ (reference sequence). CDR3 in DNA: TGTGCCAGCAGTAGGACTGAAGAAGCTTTCTTT. As protein: CASSRTEEAFF.